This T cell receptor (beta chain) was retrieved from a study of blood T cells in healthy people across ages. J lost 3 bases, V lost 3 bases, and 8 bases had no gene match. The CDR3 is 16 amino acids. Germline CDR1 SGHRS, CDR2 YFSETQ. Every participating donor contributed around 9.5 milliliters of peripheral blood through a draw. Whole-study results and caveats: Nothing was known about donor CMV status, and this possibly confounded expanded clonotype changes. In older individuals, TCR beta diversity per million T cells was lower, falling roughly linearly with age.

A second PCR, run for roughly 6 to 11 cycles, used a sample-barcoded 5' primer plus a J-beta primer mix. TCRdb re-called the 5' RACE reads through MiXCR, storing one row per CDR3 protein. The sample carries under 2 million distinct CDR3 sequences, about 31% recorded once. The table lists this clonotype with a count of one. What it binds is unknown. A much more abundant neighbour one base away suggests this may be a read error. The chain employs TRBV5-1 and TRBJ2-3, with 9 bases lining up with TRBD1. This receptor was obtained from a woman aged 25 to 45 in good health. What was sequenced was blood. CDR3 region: CASSYYRGPETDTQYF. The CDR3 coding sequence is TGCGCCAGCAGCTACTACAGGGGGCCGGAAACAGATACGCAGTATTTT.